Shown below are 11 T cell receptor beta chains from a single sample sequenced in a study of cytomegalovirus exposure and HLA in healthy donors. The PCR had 60 Vbeta and 13 Jbeta primers. The method was immunoSEQ multiplex PCR; TCRdb's version includes in-frame clones alone and lacks a portion of them. The sample includes 300,000 or so clones, about four fifths of them seen just once. The sample was PBMCs. These receptors were collected from a woman in her thirties or forties in good health and CMV-seropositive.

This clone has just one count. At one of its ends the junction is not consistent with the germline gene, which may arise from a read error. At the DNA level, this CDR3 is encoded by other sequences in the same sample as well. The CDR3 protein is CAWSVRPGKTDTQYF. The CDR3 region has the DNA TGTGCCTGGAGTGTGAGGCCAGGGAAAACAGATACGCAGTACTTT. The chain has TRBV30 and TRBJ2-3; TRBD1 is a possible D gene (5 bases). Germline loops: CDR1 GTSNPN, CDR2 SVGIG (reference sequence). This CDR3 region has 15 residues.

This clone occurred a few times. The CDR3 sequence: CASSAGGYNEQFF. The CDR3 DNA is TGTGCCAGCAGTGCCGGGGGATACAATGAGCAGTTCTTC. This chain uses TRBV2 with TRBJ2-1; D may be TRBD2 (6 bases). The V end lost 4 bases, the J end lost 4 bases, and 8 bases lay between the germline ends. The CDR3 is made up of 13 amino acids. CDR1 SNHLY and CDR2 FYNNEI come from the germline V gene.

The V call is TRBV7-3, the J call TRBJ1-6, with TRBD1 as a possible D gene (6 bases). The CDR3 covers 15 residues. Trimming removed 2 bases at V and 7 bases at J, with 12 bases between. CDR1 is SGHTA and CDR2 is FQGTGA in the germline V gene. CDR3 sequence reads: CASSLSGAENSPLHF. The CDR3 nucleotides read TGTGCCAGCAGCTTATCAGGGGCCGAGAATTCACCCCTCCACTTT.

A note on this clone: The same CDR3 is also encoded by other DNA sequences in this sample. The chain combines TRBV27 with TRBJ2-3; maybe TRBD1 (6 bases). Germline V gene lookup returns CDR1 MNHEY and CDR2 SMNVEV (reference sequence). The CDR3 is made up of 14 amino acids. V lost 0 bases and J 4 bases, leaving 8 bases between the germline ends. The CDR3 loop reads CASSLSRGADTQYF. The CDR3, as DNA: TGTGCCAGCAGTTTATCCAGGGGCGCAGATACGCAGTATTTT.

The rearrangement joins TRBV2 to TRBJ2-7, with 10 bases identical to TRBD2. Germline trimming cut 6 bases from V and 5 bases from J; bases unmatched to any gene: 10. Germline CDR1 SNHLY, CDR2 FYNNEI. The CDR3 totals 15 residues. CDR3 coding DNA: TGTGCCAGCAGGACTCCGGGACTAGCGAAGAACGAGCAGTACTTC. Its translation is CASRTPGLAKNEQYF.

The V gene is TRBV7-2, the J gene TRBJ2-7, with D perhaps matching TRBD2 (6 bases). Germline loops: CDR1 SGHTA, CDR2 FQGNSA. Trimming took 7 bases from V and 2 from J, leaving 15 bases between them. The CDR3 has 14 residues. In DNA form, the CDR3 reads TGTGCCAGCACCCTGGGGCGGGATACCTACGAGCAGTACTTC. It translates to CASTLGRDTYEQYF. The full variable domain, completed using reference TRBV7-2 and TRBJ2-7, is GAGVSQSPSNKVTEKGKDVELRCDPISGHTALYWYRQSLGQGLEFLIYFQGNSAPDKSGLPSDRFSAERTGGSVSTLTIQRTQQEDSAVYLCASTLGRDTYEQYFGPGTRLTVT.

This clone was detected only once. V usage is TRBV21-1 and J usage is TRBJ2-2; the listed D gene, TRBD2, was not tested against the DNA. TRBV21-1 is given as a pseudogene. CDR3 length: 15 residues. In DNA, the CDR3 is TGTGCCAGCAGCAAACTACTAGCGGAAGCCGGGGAGCTGTTTTTT. Its translation: CASSKLLAEAGELFF.

This chain uses TRBV28 with TRBJ2-7, with 10 bases identical to TRBD1. V lost 4 bases, J lost 2 bases, and 5 bases stayed unmatched. This CDR3 comprises 15 residues. Per germline, CDR1 MDHEN and CDR2 SYDVKM. CDR3 loop: CASSSAGTGAYEQYF. CDR3 sequence (DNA): TGTGCCAGCAGTTCAGCCGGGACAGGGGCCTACGAGCAGTACTTC. Supplemented by reference TRBV28 and TRBJ2-7, the full variable domain reads DVKVTQSSRYLVKRTGEKVFLECVQDMDHENMFWYRQDPGLGLRLIYFSYDVKMKEKGDIPEGYSVSREKKERFSLILESASTNQTSMYLCASSSAGTGAYEQYFGPGTRLTVT.

The chain joins TRBV2 to TRBJ1-5; maybe TRBD1 (6 bases). The CDR3 is made up of 17 amino acids. Trimming stripped 4 bases from V and 1 base from J, with 17 bases between. The germline V gene has CDR1 SNHLY and CDR2 FYNNEI. This chain's CDR3 is CASSGAGVGLSNQPQHF. The CDR3 coding sequence is TGTGCCAGCAGTGGGGCAGGGGTTGGTCTAAGCAATCAGCCCCAGCATTTT. The full variable domain, rest sourced from reference TRBV2 and TRBJ1-5, is EPEVTQTPSHQVTQMGQEVILRCVPISNHLYFYWYRQILGQKVEFLVSFYNNEISEKSEIFDDQFSVERPDGSNFTLKIRSTKLEDSAMYFCASSGAGVGLSNQPQHFGDGTRLSIL.

The V gene is TRBV7-7, the J gene TRBJ1-5; TRBD1 matches 8 bases. The V segment lost 1 base and the J segment 9 bases; nucleotides outside the gene matches: 11. In germline, CDR1 is SSHAT, CDR2 FNYEAQ (reference sequence). The CDR3 length is 16 residues. CDR3 protein: CASSLERQGSKLPQHF. Here the CDR3 DNA reads TGTGCCAGCAGCTTAGAGAGACAGGGGTCAAAATTGCCCCAGCATTTT.

The J gene is TRBJ2-3, the V gene TRBV6-1, with 10 positions matching TRBD2. The CDR3 length is 16 residues. Unmatched junction bases numbered 6, after V lost 4 bases and J lost 2 bases. Germline V gives CDR1 MNHNS, CDR2 SASEGT. The CDR3 region is CASSALAGAPTDTQYF. Written as DNA, the CDR3 is TGTGCCAGCAGTGCCCTAGCGGGAGCTCCCACAGATACGCAGTATTTT.